This is a list of T cell receptor beta chains from one sample in a study of cytomegalovirus exposure and HLA in healthy donors. Using immunoSEQ multiplex PCR, the repertoire was profiled, and TCRdb retains in-frame clones only, with some absent. The data hold approximately 130,000 clones, with approximately 78% observed a single time. Sequencing was performed on PBMCs. The origin of the receptors is a human donor in good health. Both conserved end residues are part of each CDR3. A D gene is named only where the DNA matches it firmly. Size is omitted from some rows. Given values are once, few, many or a class for expanded clones.

-	TRBV27	TRBD2	TRBJ2-7	CASSSGGTYEQYF	TGTGCCAGCAGTTCCGGGGGGACCTACGAGCAGTACTTC
-	TRBV6-5	-	TRBJ2-7	CASKGTPGGYEQYF	TGTGCCAGTAAGGGGACACCTGGAGGCTACGAGCAGTACTTC
-	TRBV23-1	-	TRBJ1-6	CASSHWGEQGDSPLHF	TGCGCCAGCAGTCACTGGGGTGAACAGGGTGATTCACCCCTCCACTTT
-	TRBV11-1	TRBD1	TRBJ2-5	CASSFGTGQETQYF	TGTGCCAGCAGCTTCGGGACAGGCCAAGAGACCCAGTACTTC
once	TRBV18	-	TRBJ2-5	CASSALQQETQYF	TGTGCCAGCTCAGCACTACAGCAAGAGACCCAGTACTTC
-	TRBV5-1	TRBD2	TRBJ2-4	CASRGGLAGRWENIQYF	TGCGCCAGCAGGGGGGGACTAGCGGGGAGATGGGAAAACATTCAGTACTTC
-	TRBV6-5	-	TRBJ1-2	CASSRDGGTNYGYTF	TGTGCCAGCAGTCGGGACGGGGGGACTAACTATGGCTACACCTTC
-	TRBV7-6	TRBD2	TRBJ2-1	CASSLVLAGGANEQFF	TGTGCCAGCAGCTTAGTCCTAGCGGGGGGGGCCAATGAGCAGTTCTTC
-	TRBV6-5	-	TRBJ1-1	CASRNGGGTEAFF	TGTGCCAGCAGAAACGGGGGGGGCACTGAAGCTTTCTTT
-	TRBV6-6	-	TRBJ1-4	CASSTVRQGEKLFF	TGTGCCAGCAGCACAGTTCGACAAGGTGAAAAACTGTTTTTT
-	TRBV9	-	TRBJ2-1	CASSVGGTSHEQFF	TGTGCCAGCAGCGTCGGTGGAACTAGCCATGAGCAGTTCTTC
-	TRBV19	-	TRBJ1-1	CASSRPQGHAEAFF	TGTGCCAGTAGTCGGCCGCAGGGACACGCTGAAGCTTTCTTT
-	TRBV27	-	TRBJ1-5	CASSLVGTGNQPQHF	TGTGCCAGCAGTTTGGTTGGCACGGGGAATCAGCCCCAGCATTTT
few	TRBV21-1	-	TRBJ1-2	CASSKTPLGTPPGDYGYTF	TGTGCCAGCAGCAAGACCCCCCTCGGCACTCCCCCGGGGGACTATGGCTACACCTTC
once	TRBV6-5	TRBD1	TRBJ1-2	CASSYSLGGQRYGYTF	TGTGCCAGCAGTTACTCGTTAGGGGGACAGCGCTATGGCTACACCTTC
-	TRBV27	-	TRBJ2-2	CASSQTGTTGELFF	TGTGCCAGCAGTCAGACAGGAACCACCGGGGAGCTGTTTTTT
-	TRBV7-2	-	TRBJ1-1	CASSPGPPVGPTEAFF	TGTGCCAGCAGCCCTGGGCCGCCCGTGGGTCCCACTGAAGCTTTCTTT
-	TRBV11-2	TRBD2	TRBJ2-3	CASSPVWSGGDMQYF	TGTGCCAGCAGCCCCGTTTGGAGCGGGGGGGATATGCAGTATTTT
-	TRBV9	-	TRBJ1-1	CASSVAGNTEAFF	TGTGCCAGCAGCGTGGCAGGGAACACTGAAGCTTTCTTT
-	TRBV6-5	TRBD2	TRBJ2-2	CASRRGGNTGELFF	TGTGCCAGCAGGCGGGGGGGCAACACCGGGGAGCTGTTTTTT
-	TRBV6-6	TRBD1	TRBJ2-1	CASSYSRLYRGQFF	TGTGCCAGCAGTTACTCGCGTCTTTACAGGGGGCAGTTCTTC
-	TRBV7-2	TRBD1	TRBJ1-5	CASSSPDRENQPQHF	TGTGCCAGCAGCTCCCCGGACAGGGAGAATCAGCCCCAGCATTTT
-	TRBV30	TRBD1	TRBJ2-3	CAWGKLRATGGAGGTDTQYF	TGTGCCTGGGGGAAATTAAGGGCGACAGGGGGCGCGGGAGGCACAGATACGCAGTATTTT
-	TRBV5-6	-	TRBJ2-2	CASSFPAGSGELFF	TGTGCCAGCAGCTTTCCGGCAGGGTCCGGGGAGCTGTTTTTT
-	TRBV7-9	TRBD1	TRBJ1-2	CSSSYGQGNGYTF	TGTTCCAGCAGCTACGGACAGGGCAATGGCTACACCTTC
once	TRBV25-1	-	TRBJ2-7	CASSEFNQGGWLYEQYF	TGTGCCAGCAGTGAATTTAATCAGGGAGGATGGCTTTACGAGCAGTACTTC
-	TRBV29-1	-	TRBJ1-5	CSVVGEANQPQHF	TGCAGCGTTGTGGGGGAGGCTAATCAGCCCCAGCATTTT
-	TRBV29-1	TRBD2	TRBJ2-5	CSVDASGVLQETQYF	TGCAGCGTTGACGCTAGCGGGGTCCTCCAAGAGACCCAGTACTTC
-	TRBV7-9	TRBD1	TRBJ2-7	CSSSFGQAAYEQYF	TGTTCCAGCAGCTTTGGACAGGCCGCCTACGAGCAGTACTTC
-	TRBV4-1	-	TRBJ1-5	CASSQEVSTANQPQHF	TGCGCCAGCAGCCAAGAGGTCTCGACAGCTAATCAGCCCCAGCATTTT
once	TRBV28	-	TRBJ1-2	CAIGRGYTF	TGTGCCATCGGGAGGGGCTACACCTTC
once	TRBV4-2	TRBD1	TRBJ2-7	CASSQGPMTGGFYEQYF	TGTGCCAGCAGCCAAGGACCGATGACAGGGGGTTTTTACGAGCAGTACTTC
-	TRBV5-5	TRBD1	TRBJ1-4	CASSINPGTGSEKLFF	TGTGCCAGCAGCATCAATCCCGGGACAGGGTCTGAAAAACTGTTTTTT
-	TRBV14	-	TRBJ2-3	CASSQLRSDTQYF	TGTGCCAGCAGCCAATTGAGGTCGGATACGCAGTATTTT
once	TRBV5-4	TRBD2	TRBJ2-5	CASSFGGGDQETQYF	TGTGCCAGCAGCTTTGGCGGGGGAGACCAAGAGACCCAGTACTTC
-	TRBV29-1	TRBD1	TRBJ2-3	CSVEISGTGADTQYF	TGCAGCGTTGAGATATCCGGGACAGGGGCAGATACGCAGTATTTT
-	TRBV29-1	-	TRBJ1-5	CSVAPTQGGQPQHF	TGCAGCGTGGCACCTACTCAGGGAGGACAGCCCCAGCATTTT